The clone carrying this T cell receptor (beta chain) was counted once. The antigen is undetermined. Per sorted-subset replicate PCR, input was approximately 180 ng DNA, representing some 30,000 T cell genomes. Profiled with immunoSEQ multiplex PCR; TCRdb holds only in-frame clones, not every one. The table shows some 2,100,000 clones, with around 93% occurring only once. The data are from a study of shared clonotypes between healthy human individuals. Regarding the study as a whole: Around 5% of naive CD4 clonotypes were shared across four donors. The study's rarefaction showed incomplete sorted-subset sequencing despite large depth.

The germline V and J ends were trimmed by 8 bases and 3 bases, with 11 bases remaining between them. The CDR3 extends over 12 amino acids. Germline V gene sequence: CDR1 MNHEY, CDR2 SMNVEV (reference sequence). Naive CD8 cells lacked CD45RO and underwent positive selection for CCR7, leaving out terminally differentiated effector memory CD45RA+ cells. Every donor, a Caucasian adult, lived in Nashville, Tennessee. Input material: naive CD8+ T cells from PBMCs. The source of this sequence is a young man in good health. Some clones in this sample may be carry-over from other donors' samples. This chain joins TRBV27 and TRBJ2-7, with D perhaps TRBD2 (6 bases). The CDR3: CASGPGSYEQYF. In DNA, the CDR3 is TGTGCCAGCGGCCCCGGGAGCTACGAGCAGTACTTC.